This TCR beta chain is drawn from a study of T cell responses to AZD1222 COVID-19 vaccine. Findings and caveats of the study: Donors were largely white British and mainly female; clonal diversity was possibly underestimated. Only a handful of people who got AZD1222 tested seropositive at baseline. With dominance at 160-218 and 743-854, vaccine-associated CD4 TCRs spanned spike.

Method: immunoSEQ multiplex PCR; TCRdb's copy keeps in-frame clones and lacks some. The sample lists 110,000 to 150,000 clones; approximately 91% were seen once. V shed 1 base and J 5 bases; nucleotides not matched to a gene: 5. Germline CDR1 reads SGHRS; CDR2 reads YFSETQ. There are 16 residues in the CDR3. As to this clone: Antigen specificity is unknown.

This receptor was taken from an adult who received the AZD1222 COVID-19 vaccine. The chain combines TRBV5-1 with TRBJ2-5, with 13 bases lining up with TRBD2. Sequencing used peripheral blood, obtained 28 days after the second AZD1222 dose. In DNA, the CDR3 is TGCGCCAGCAGCTTGACTAGCGGGGGGGCGATGGAGACCCAGTACTTC. Protein product: CASSLTSGGAMETQYF.